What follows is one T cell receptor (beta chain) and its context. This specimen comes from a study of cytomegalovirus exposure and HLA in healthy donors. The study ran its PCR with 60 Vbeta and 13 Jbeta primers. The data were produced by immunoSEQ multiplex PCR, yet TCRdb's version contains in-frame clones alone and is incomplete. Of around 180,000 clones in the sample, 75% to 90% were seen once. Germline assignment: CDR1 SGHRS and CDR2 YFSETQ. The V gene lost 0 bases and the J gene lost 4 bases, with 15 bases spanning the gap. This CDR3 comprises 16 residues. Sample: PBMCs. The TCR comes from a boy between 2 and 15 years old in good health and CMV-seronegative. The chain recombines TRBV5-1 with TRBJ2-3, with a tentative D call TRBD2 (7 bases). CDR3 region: CASSLEGGRLADTQYF. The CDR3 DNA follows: TGCGCCAGCAGCTTGGAGGGGGGGCGGCTTGCAGATACGCAGTATTTT.